Sequencing of this T cell receptor (beta chain) was carried out in a study of T cell clones after liver transplantation. Study as a whole: In this trial, immunosuppression withdrawal was attempted within 2 years of liver transplant. Draws occurred before transplant, before withdrawal, and after complete or failed withdrawal. Whole-study findings and limits: Post-transplant time points were not standardized, so conclusions are preliminary.

The sample holds one count of this clone. Its cognate antigen is unknown. Germline V lookup: CDR1 SGHAT, CDR2 FQNNGV. The CDR3 length is 17 residues. V was clipped by 0 bases and J by 5 bases; unmatched bases: 8. Sequencing used immunoSEQ multiplex PCR; TCRdb keeps in-frame clones, though not all of them. There are around 19,000 clones in the sample; about 83% occur only once, and around 32% lies in the top ten. The specimen comprised CD8+ T cells from blood, sampled approximately 52 months after liver transplant. The receptor comes from a human patient who received a liver transplant. Some of the T cells might come from the graft donor. The chain couples TRBV11-2 to TRBJ2-1, with TRBD2 identical over 9 bases. The CDR3 sequence is CASSLDALAGPHNEQFF. The DNA for the CDR3 is TGTGCCAGCAGCTTAGACGCCCTAGCGGGGCCCCACAATGAGCAGTTCTTC.